The 29 T cell receptor beta chains presented below share a single source sample, sequenced in a study of T cell repertoires in ileal Crohn's disease. Time point defined: neoterminal ileum biopsy at postoperative endoscopy, about 6 months after surgery. Some clones are missing from TCRdb's copy, which holds only in-frame ones; the method was immunoSEQ multiplex PCR. The sample consists of approximately 3,000 clones, around 88% of them appearing once. Specimen: ileal tissue. These receptors all stem from an adult with Crohn's disease.

Notes on this clone: The same CDR3 is also encoded by other DNA sequences in this sample. This rearrangement joins TRBV2 to TRBJ1-5, with TRBD1 matching over 8 bases. CDR3 length: 16 amino acids. Germline CDR1 is SNHLY and CDR2 is FYNNEI. V gave up 6 bases and J gave up 0 bases; unmatched junction bases: 7. The CDR3 DNA is TGTGCCAGCAGGGTAGGACAGGGATATAGCAATCAGCCCCAGCATTTT. As protein: CASRVGQGYSNQPQHF.

V and J are TRBV14 and TRBJ1-1; 7 bases line up with TRBD1. CDR3 length equals 14 residues. Trimming took 4 bases from V and 1 from J; bases not matched to a gene: 3. CDR1 SGHDN and CDR2 FVKESK come from the germline V gene. CDR3 amino acids: CASSLYRGNTEAFF. In nucleotides, the CDR3 is TGTGCCAGCAGCCTATACAGGGGGAACACTGAAGCTTTCTTT.

For the CDR3, the DNA is TGTGCCAGCTCACCATCGGGGAGGGGGGTTTACGAGCAGTACTTC. As protein: CASSPSGRGVYEQYF. The chain couples TRBV18 to TRBJ2-7; D is possibly TRBD2 (7 bases). CDR3 length: 15 residues. V was shortened by 2 bases and J by 4 bases, with 15 bases between the two germline ends. The germline gives CDR1 KGHSH, CDR2 LQKENI.

The CDR3 DNA reads as TGTGCCAGCAGCTTAGCGGCGGGGGGGTCATTGACAACCGGGGAGCTGTTTTTT. Translated: CASSLAAGGSLTTGELFF. This chain links TRBV7-7 with TRBJ2-2, with TRBD2 matching over 9 bases. CDR3 length: 18 amino acids. From germline, CDR1 is SSHAT and CDR2 FNYEAQ (reference sequence). After removal of 0 bases from V and 5 bases from J, the junction contained 10 bases not matched to a gene. The full variable domain, with the rest looked up from reference TRBV7-7 and TRBJ2-2, is GAGVSQSPRYKVTKRGQDVTLRCDPISSHATLYWYQQALGQGPEFLTYFNYEAQPDKSGLPSDRFSAERPEGSISTLTIQRTEQRDSAMYRCASSLAAGGSLTTGELFFGEGSRLTVL.

This chain links TRBV5-4 with TRBJ1-4; D remains ambiguous. Germline V gene sequence: CDR1 SGHNT, CDR2 YYREEE (reference sequence). Trimming cost V 0 bases and J 5 bases, with 8 bases left between them. CDR3 length: 14 amino acids. CDR3 in DNA: TGTGCCAGCAGCTTGGACACAGAAAATGAAAAACTGTTTTTT. As protein: CASSLDTENEKLFF.

The V and J genes are TRBV10-1 and TRBJ2-2; tentatively, D is TRBD2 (7 bases). This CDR3 contains 14 residues. In germline, CDR1 is WNHNN, CDR2 SYGVQD (reference sequence). Trimming took off 2 bases at V and 5 bases at J, with 9 bases between the two ends. The CDR3 bases are TGCGCCAGCAGTGAGGGGGGGGCAACCGGGGAGCTGTTTTTT. It yields the protein CASSEGGATGELFF.

The CDR3 sequence is CASSIPGAPAFF. In DNA, the CDR3 is TGTGCCAGTAGTATTCCTGGGGCCCCAGCTTTCTTT. The V call is TRBV19, the J call TRBJ1-1; tentatively, D is TRBD1 (5 bases). Deletions cut 3 bases from V and 10 bases from J, with 12 bases between. The germline CDR1 and CDR2 sequences are LNHDA and SQIVND (reference sequence). The CDR3 sequence is 12 residues long.

The rearrangement uses TRBV30 and TRBJ2-6; TRBD1 agrees at 8 bases. The CDR3 runs 17 residues. CDR1 is GTSNPN, CDR2 SVGIG, per germline (reference sequence). After removal of 4 bases from V and 1 base from J, the junction contained 9 bases not matched to a gene. The CDR3 DNA reads TGTGCCTGGAAGGACAGGGTTAGGCCGTCTGGGGCCAACGTCCTGACTTTC. This translates into CAWKDRVRPSGANVLTF.

This clone was found once. The CDR3 DNA reads TGCAGTGCTAAGGGCGCGGATGAAGCTTTCTTT. It encodes CSAKGADEAFF. The chain links TRBV20-1 to TRBJ1-1, with no clear D. The CDR3 runs 11 residues. CDR1 DFQATT and CDR2 SNEGSKA come from the germline V gene (reference sequence). Trimming removed 4 bases at V and 7 bases at J, with 10 bases between.

This clone came up a few times. The chain recombines TRBV5-8 with TRBJ2-2, with TRBD1 identical over 8 bases. CDR1 and CDR2 (germline): SGHTS, YDEGEE. V dropped 1 base and J dropped 3; count of bases not matched to a gene: 8. CDR3 length: 17 residues. CDR3 sequence: CASSLTAGGAYTGELFF. The CDR3 DNA reads TGTGCCAGCAGCTTGACGGCAGGGGGCGCGTACACCGGGGAGCTGTTTTTT.

J is TRBJ1-1 and V is TRBV11-2; D possibly corresponds to TRBD1 (5 bases). The CDR3 has 14 amino acids. Per germline, CDR1 SGHAT and CDR2 FQNNGV. Trimming took 2 bases from V and 4 from J, leaving 11 bases between them. CDR3 in amino acids: CASSLMGRGTEAFF. The DNA of the CDR3 is TGTGCCAGCAGCTTAATGGGACGAGGCACTGAAGCTTTCTTT. Using reference TRBV11-2 and TRBJ1-1 for the parts outside the CDR3, the full variable domain is EAGVAQSPRYKIIEKRQSVAFWCNPISGHATLYWYQQILGQGPKLLIQFQNNGVVDDSQLPKDRFSAERLKGVDSTLKIQPAKLEDSAVYLCASSLMGRGTEAFFGQGTRLTVV.

J is TRBJ2-1 and V is TRBV11-2; D remains unclear. The CDR3 sequence is 8 residues long. Trimming left V 11 bases short and J 14 bases short, with 10 bases between. Looked up from germline, CDR1 is SGHAT and CDR2 is FQNNGV. The CDR3 coding sequence is TGTGCCCCAGTTTATGAGTTCTTC. Translated, it gives CAPVYEFF.

The CDR3: CASSLEAGGREQYF. The CDR3 bases are TGTGCCAGCAGCTTAGAAGCGGGGGGCCGTGAGCAGTACTTC. The V call is TRBV11-2, the J call TRBJ2-7; 9 bases fit TRBD2. J gave up 7 bases and V 0 bases, and 4 bases lay outside the gene matches. Germline loops: CDR1 SGHAT, CDR2 FQNNGV. The CDR3 sequence is 14 residues long.

CDR3 residues: CASSQGQGYTYEQYF. The CDR3 region has the DNA TGTGCCAGCAGCCAAGGACAGGGCTACACCTACGAGCAGTACTTC. The chain couples TRBV7-9 to TRBJ2-7; TRBD1 matches at 8 bases. Germline V gene lookup returns CDR1 SEHNR and CDR2 FQNEAQ (reference sequence). CDR3 length: 15 residues. The V and J ends lost 5 bases and 2 bases, in that order; junction bases with no gene match: 8.

This clone showed up just once. The chain links TRBV6-5 to TRBJ1-2; no reliable D call. This CDR3 contains 13 residues. The germline CDR1 and CDR2 sequences are MNHEY and SVGAGI. V was cut by 4 bases and J by 6 bases, with 12 bases left in between. CDR3 coding DNA: TGTGCCAGCAGTTCTGTGAGGTGGAATGGCTACACCTTC. Protein product: CASSSVRWNGYTF.

The J gene is TRBJ2-4, the V gene TRBV5-5, with TRBD2 identical over 10 bases. Trimming removed 3 bases from V and 3 bases from J; junction bases left unmatched: 12. Germline values: CDR1 SGHKS, CDR2 YYEKEE (reference sequence). There are 18 residues in the CDR3. CDR3 sequence: CASSSPHLAGVDKNIQYF. As DNA, the CDR3 is TGTGCCAGCAGCTCGCCACACCTAGCGGGGGTTGACAAAAACATTCAGTACTTC.

As concerns this clone: One end of the junction is discordant with germline, which a read error may explain. This chain joins TRBV7-3 and TRBJ2-5; D is unresolved. The CDR3 spans 13 residues. Germline loops: CDR1 SGHTA, CDR2 FQGTGA. CDR3 nucleotide sequence: TGTGCCAGCAGCCTAACAGTGGGGGAGACCCAGTACTTC. Its translation: CASSLTVGETQYF.

The genes are TRBV10-1 and TRBJ2-1; a possible D gene is TRBD2 (6 bases). Germline V lookup: CDR1 WNHNN, CDR2 SYGVQD (reference sequence). Between the trimmed V and J ends, which lost 5 bases and 0 bases, there was a span of 11 bases. The CDR3 consists of 15 residues. The DNA for the CDR3 is TGCGCCAGCAGTAGGGACTTGAGCTCCTACAATGAGCAGTTCTTC. Amino acid sequence: CASSRDLSSYNEQFF.

This sequence joins TRBV5-4 and TRBJ1-1; 9 nucleotides line up with TRBD1. The germline CDR1 and CDR2 sequences are SGHNT and YYREEE (reference sequence). CDR3 length: 16 residues. The J segment lost 4 bases and the V segment lost 0 bases, leaving 7 bases of the junction unmatched. CDR3 loop: CASSLGIPGQGTEAFF. The CDR3 nucleotides read TGTGCCAGCAGCTTGGGCATTCCGGGACAGGGCACTGAAGCTTTCTTT.

The rearrangement joins TRBV10-2 to TRBJ2-2, with 7 bases aligning to TRBD1. The V gene's germline CDR1 is WSHSY and CDR2 SAAADI. This CDR3 has 13 residues. V shed 3 bases, J shed 5 bases, and the junction held 0 bases outside the gene matches. The CDR3 sequence: CASSEQGTGELFF. The CDR3 DNA is TGCGCCAGCAGTGAACAGGGGACCGGGGAGCTGTTTTTT.

The rearrangement links TRBV7-3 to TRBJ1-2, with D possibly TRBD1 on 6 matching bases. Germline assignment: CDR1 SGHTA and CDR2 FQGTGA. CDR3 length: 16 amino acids. The ends were cut back, 5 bases at V and 1 base at J, with 17 bases in the middle. The CDR3 region has the DNA TGTGCCAGCAGCCCATCCCCCGGGGGCCTTAACTATGGCTACACCTTC. It is translated as CASSPSPGGLNYGYTF.

This chain uses TRBV10-2 with TRBJ1-2; D is uncertain. Trimming stripped 5 bases from V and 3 bases from J, with 7 bases between. This CDR3 is built from 12 residues. From germline, CDR1 is WSHSY and CDR2 SAAADI. The chain's CDR3 is CASSSGDYGYTF. Written as DNA, the CDR3 is TGCGCCAGCAGTTCCGGGGACTATGGCTACACCTTC.

The J gene is TRBJ1-4, the V gene TRBV6-1; D ambiguous. Germline loops: CDR1 MNHNS, CDR2 SASEGT. V was trimmed by 7 bases and J by 0 bases, leaving 12 bases between them. This CDR3 has 15 residues. CDR3 region: CASTRGGPTNEKLFF. In nucleotides, the CDR3 is TGTGCCAGCACCCGCGGCGGTCCAACTAATGAAAAACTGTTTTTT.

The rearrangement uses TRBV19 and TRBJ1-4; tentatively, D is TRBD1 (6 bases). CDR3 length: 14 residues. In germline, CDR1 is LNHDA, CDR2 SQIVND (reference sequence). The germline V and J ends were trimmed by 8 bases and 7 bases, with 17 bases remaining between them. In DNA, the CDR3 is TGTGCCAGTTCAGATCAGGGGTTTTCTGAAAAACTGTTTTTT. Protein: CASSDQGFSEKLFF. Based on the CDR3 plus reference TRBV19 and TRBJ1-4, the full variable domain is DGGITQSPKYLFRKEGQNVTLSCEQNLNHDAMYWYRQDPGQGLRLIYYSQIVNDFQKGDIAEGYSVSREKKESFPLTVTSAQKNPTAFYLCASSDQGFSEKLFFGSGTQLSVL.

This clone was observed a few times. The J gene is TRBJ1-5, the V gene TRBV5-5; TRBD1 is a possible D gene (5 bases). Germline values: CDR1 SGHKS, CDR2 YYEKEE (reference sequence). V gave up 0 bases and J gave up 4 bases, with 11 bases separating them. The CDR3 consists of 15 residues. CDR3 protein: CASSLVGEWNQPQHF. The CDR3 region has the DNA TGTGCCAGCAGCTTGGTAGGGGAGTGGAATCAGCCCCAGCATTTT.

The rearrangement uses TRBV2 and TRBJ1-1; unclear D gene. The CDR3 is 10 residues long. The V end was cut by 8 bases, the J end by 8 bases, with 9 bases between. Germline values: CDR1 SNHLY, CDR2 FYNNEI. The chain's CDR3 is CASSLGEAFF. The DNA of the CDR3 is TGTGCCAGCTCGTTGGGAGAAGCTTTCTTT.

The genes are TRBV9 and TRBJ2-2; D is ambiguous. Trimming cost V 3 bases and J 2 bases, with 8 bases left between them. The CDR3 runs to 14 residues. Looked up from germline, CDR1 is SGDLS and CDR2 is YYNGEE. The CDR3 DNA sequence: TGTGCCAGCAGCGGTGGGGTAAACACCGGGGAGCTGTTTTTT. Residues: CASSGGVNTGELFF.

This clone was picked up a small number of times. V gene TRBV7-9 combines with J gene TRBJ2-6; D ambiguous. The length of the CDR3 is 14 residues. V was trimmed by 1 base and J by 4 bases, leaving 5 bases between them. Looked up from germline, CDR1 is SEHNR and CDR2 is FQNEAQ (reference sequence). In DNA, the CDR3 is TGTGCCAGCAGCTTAGGCACAGGGGCCAACGTCCTGACTTTC. Translation: CASSLGTGANVLTF.

J is TRBJ1-6 and V is TRBV2, with a tentative D call TRBD1 (5 bases). Germline V gives CDR1 SNHLY, CDR2 FYNNEI. The CDR3 loop spans 16 amino acids. V was shortened by 6 bases and J by 0 bases, with 12 bases between the two germline ends. The chain's CDR3 is CASRGEGSSYNSPLHF. Here the CDR3 DNA reads TGTGCCAGCAGGGGGGAAGGGAGCTCCTATAATTCACCCCTCCACTTT.